This T cell receptor beta chain was captured by sequencing in a study of T-cell reconstitution after alpha-beta-depleted transplantation in children. General study results and limits: About two months after transplant, alpha-beta T cells reportedly came from several hundred expanded graft clones. Diversity and T-cell counts at one year after transplant derived mostly from new T cells.

The CDR3 length is 17 residues. CDR1 is LGHDT, CDR2 YNNKEL, per germline (reference sequence). Molecular barcoding with unique molecular identifiers was used for the TCRbeta library. TCRdb re-derived calls from the PCR reads in MiXCR, one entry per CDR3 protein. The sample shows 480,000 or so distinct CDR3 sequences, roughly 10% of them seen only once. Points on this clonotype: As yet, its antigen is unknown. One junction end does not reproduce the germline sequence, and a read error may be involved.

This chain connects TRBV3-1 to TRBJ2-2; 15 bases line up with TRBD2. The input for sequencing was PBMCs, taken before TCRalphabeta/CD19-depleted stem cell transplant. The TCR originated in a child younger than 10 with inherited bone marrow failure, due to receive a stem cell transplant. The CDR3 region is CATSQGLAGGDTGELFF. The CDR3 DNA reads as TGTGCCACCAGCCAGGGACTAGCGGGAGGTGACACCGGGGAGCTGTTTTTT.